These T cell receptor beta chains were read from a single sample in a study of blood T cell repertoires in COVID-19. Clones were sequenced by immunoSEQ multiplex PCR, and TCRdb holds only the in-frame ones, with some missing. The table lists 300,000 to 350,000 clones, 80% to 90% of them singletons. The sequenced sample was PBMCs or T cells enriched from blood (not recorded which). Source of these receptors: a man aged 25 to 40 who had recovered from COVID-19. The CDR3 runs from the conserved cysteine through the conserved F or W. The order of the fields is CDR3 DNA, CDR3 protein, V gene, J gene, CDR3 length, clone size, D gene. D genes are given only for firm matches. A clone size is listed for some rows: how often the clone was seen (once, few, many), or a class if it is expanded.

DNA: TGTGCCAGCAGTGTCGACAGGTTGAACACTGAAGCTTTCTTT; CDR3: CASSVDRLNTEAFF; V: TRBV2; J: TRBJ1-1; length: 14; size: -; D: -
DNA: TGTGCCACCACCCAAAGGACAAGTGCAGAAAAACTGTTTTTT; CDR3: CATTQRTSAEKLFF; V: TRBV2; J: TRBJ1-4; length: 14; size: -; D: -
DNA: TGTGCCAGCAGTGAATACGAGGGTGCCGGAGCCGGGGAGCTGTTTTTT; CDR3: CASSEYEGAGAGELFF; V: TRBV25-1; J: TRBJ2-2; length: 16; size: -; D: -
DNA: TGTGCCAGCAGCGGCTTAGGGGAAGACGCGTACAATGAGCAGTTCTTC; CDR3: CASSGLGEDAYNEQFF; V: TRBV9; J: TRBJ2-1; length: 16; size: once; D: -
DNA: TGCGCCAGCAGCTCCGGACTAGCGAGTGAGACCGGGGAGCTGTTTTTT; CDR3: CASSSGLASETGELFF; V: TRBV5-1; J: TRBJ2-2; length: 16; size: -; D: TRBD2
DNA: TGTGCCAGCTCACCATTAGGGACAGTCTACGAGCAGTACTTC; CDR3: CASSPLGTVYEQYF; V: TRBV18; J: TRBJ2-7; length: 14; size: -; D: TRBD1
DNA: TGTGCCAGCAGCTCCCCCACAGTCTCCTACGAGCAGTACTTC; CDR3: CASSSPTVSYEQYF; V: TRBV5-4; J: TRBJ2-7; length: 14; size: -; D: -
DNA: TGTGCCAGCAGCCCAAATATTGGGGGCCATGGCTACACCTTC; CDR3: CASSPNIGGHGYTF; V: TRBV3-1/TRBV3-2; J: TRBJ1-2; length: 14; size: once; D: -
DNA: TGCGCCAGCAGCCAAGAGGGTCGGGCCGGGGTTCCAGATACGCAGTATTTT; CDR3: CASSQEGRAGVPDTQYF; V: TRBV4-1; J: TRBJ2-3; length: 17; size: -; D: -
DNA: TGCGCCAGCAGCCGCGGGACTTCTGACCCCACAGATACGCAGTATTTT; CDR3: CASSRGTSDPTDTQYF; V: TRBV4-1; J: TRBJ2-3; length: 16; size: -; D: -
DNA: TGCGCCAGCAGCCAGCAATTTCTAGCGGGAGGAGAGACCCAGTACTTC; CDR3: CASSQQFLAGGETQYF; V: TRBV4-1; J: TRBJ2-5; length: 16; size: -; D: TRBD2
DNA: TGTGCCAGCTACCAGACAGGGGGCGGCAATGAAAAACTGTTTTTT; CDR3: CASYQTGGGNEKLFF; V: TRBV28; J: TRBJ1-4; length: 15; size: -; D: TRBD1
DNA: TGTGCCAGCCAACCATCGTCGGGACAGGGATTCGAGCAGTTCTTC; CDR3: CASQPSSGQGFEQFF; V: TRBV2; J: TRBJ2-1; length: 15; size: -; D: TRBD1
DNA: TGTGCCAGCAGTGACCAACCCCAGCGACCCCAGCATTTT; CDR3: CASSDQPQRPQHF; V: TRBV6-1; J: TRBJ1-5; length: 13; size: -; D: -
DNA: TGCGCCAGCAGGGGCCTAGCGGGGGTCTCCTACGAGCAGTACTTC; CDR3: CASRGLAGVSYEQYF; V: TRBV10-2; J: TRBJ2-7; length: 15; size: -; D: TRBD2
DNA: TGCGCCAGCAGCACAGGGTCTGGAAACACCATATATTTT; CDR3: CASSTGSGNTIYF; V: TRBV5-1; J: TRBJ1-3; length: 13; size: few; D: -
DNA: TGTGCCCTGGACAGGGGTTACGAGCAGTACTTC; CDR3: CALDRGYEQYF; V: TRBV30; J: TRBJ2-7; length: 11; size: -; D: TRBD1
DNA: TGTGCCTCAGGGACAGCCTTGAGTCAGCCCCAGCATTTT; CDR3: CASGTALSQPQHF; V: TRBV10-3; J: TRBJ1-5; length: 13; size: -; D: TRBD1
DNA: TGTGCCAGCAGCCATGGTGGGGGGTGGAGTAATCAGCCCCAGCATTTT; CDR3: CASSHGGGWSNQPQHF; V: TRBV9; J: TRBJ1-5; length: 16; size: -; D: -
DNA: TGTGCCTGGATGCCAAGGGGCACTGAAGCTTTCTTT; CDR3: CAWMPRGTEAFF; V: TRBV30; J: TRBJ1-1; length: 12; size: -; D: -
DNA: TGTGCCAGCAGTTCCCAAAATCAGCCCCAGCATTTT; CDR3: CASSSQNQPQHF; V: TRBV27; J: TRBJ1-5; length: 12; size: -; D: -
DNA: TGTGCCAGTAGTGGGACAGGGGTCGAGCAGTACTTC; CDR3: CASSGTGVEQYF; V: TRBV19; J: TRBJ2-7; length: 12; size: -; D: TRBD1
DNA: TGTGCCAGCAGTTTAGGCACAGTCTCCACAGATACGCAGTATTTT; CDR3: CASSLGTVSTDTQYF; V: TRBV28; J: TRBJ2-3; length: 15; size: -; D: -
DNA: TGTGCCAGCAGTTCTCTGGGACAGGGTGACTATGGCTACACCTTC; CDR3: CASSSLGQGDYGYTF; V: TRBV6-5; J: TRBJ1-2; length: 15; size: -; D: TRBD1
DNA: TGCGCCAGCAGCCCAATCGTGGGACTAGCGGGGAGCAGGGAGACCCAGTACTTC; CDR3: CASSPIVGLAGSRETQYF; V: TRBV23-1; J: TRBJ2-5; length: 18; size: -; D: TRBD2
DNA: TGCGCCAGCAGTTTGGCTACCTCTGGAAACACCATATATTTT; CDR3: CASSLATSGNTIYF; V: TRBV5-1; J: TRBJ1-3; length: 14; size: -; D: -
DNA: TGCGCCAGCAGCTTGGAGGGACAGCACAATCAGCCCCAGCATTTT; CDR3: CASSLEGQHNQPQHF; V: TRBV5-1; J: TRBJ1-5; length: 15; size: once; D: TRBD1
DNA: TGTGCCAGCAGCCAAGGGACTACTCGGTTCTTC; CDR3: CASSQGTTRFF; V: TRBV3-1/TRBV3-2; J: TRBJ2-1; length: 11; size: -; D: -
DNA: TGTGCCAGCAGCTTCCAATCGGGTGTGGGCACTGAAGCTTTCTTT; CDR3: CASSFQSGVGTEAFF; V: TRBV11-2; J: TRBJ1-1; length: 15; size: -; D: -
DNA: TGCGCCAGCAGCTTGGTACCAGGCTCTGGAAACACCATATATTTT; CDR3: CASSLVPGSGNTIYF; V: TRBV5-1; J: TRBJ1-3; length: 15; size: -; D: -
DNA: TGTGCCAGCAGCTCAGGGGGTCAGCCCCAGCATTTT; CDR3: CASSSGGQPQHF; V: TRBV27; J: TRBJ1-5; length: 12; size: -; D: TRBD1
DNA: TGCGCCAGCAGTCAATCGGGCAGGGCGAGGGAGACCCAGTACTTC; CDR3: CASSQSGRARETQYF; V: TRBV23-1; J: TRBJ2-5; length: 15; size: -; D: -
DNA: TGTGCCAGCAGCTGGGACTCGCGGGAGCAGTACTTC; CDR3: CASSWDSREQYF; V: TRBV3-1/TRBV3-2; J: TRBJ2-7; length: 12; size: once; D: -
DNA: TGTGCCAGCAGTTTAGTGGACAGGGACCCTGGAAACACCATATATTTT; CDR3: CASSLVDRDPGNTIYF; V: TRBV28; J: TRBJ1-3; length: 16; size: -; D: TRBD1
DNA: TGTGCCAGCAGTTTAGTGGGACTAGCGAACACCGGGGAGCTGTTTTTT; CDR3: CASSLVGLANTGELFF; V: TRBV28; J: TRBJ2-2; length: 16; size: -; D: TRBD2
DNA: TGTGCCTGGAGTACCGGACAGGGCGCGCAGCCCCAGCATTTT; CDR3: CAWSTGQGAQPQHF; V: TRBV30; J: TRBJ1-5; length: 14; size: -; D: TRBD1
DNA: TGTGCCAGCTCACCAGACAGTGGAGATCAGCCCCAGCATTTT; CDR3: CASSPDSGDQPQHF; V: TRBV18; J: TRBJ1-5; length: 14; size: -; D: -
DNA: TGTGCCATCAGTGGGGGACAGGCGGTCTATGGCTACACCTTC; CDR3: CAISGGQAVYGYTF; V: TRBV10-3; J: TRBJ1-2; length: 14; size: -; D: TRBD1
DNA: TGTGCCAGCAGTTTGACAGATGGCTACACCTTC; CDR3: CASSLTDGYTF; V: TRBV28; J: TRBJ1-2; length: 11; size: -; D: -
DNA: TGTGCCTGTGGGACAGGGGGCTTGACTGAAGCTTTCTTT; CDR3: CACGTGGLTEAFF; V: TRBV30; J: TRBJ1-1; length: 13; size: few; D: TRBD1
DNA: TGTGCCAGCAGCCCCGGACAGGGATATTCACCCCTCCACTTT; CDR3: CASSPGQGYSPLHF; V: TRBV7-2; J: TRBJ1-6; length: 14; size: -; D: TRBD1
DNA: TGCGCCAGCAGCTCCCGCCCAGGGAATGAAAAACTGTTTTTT; CDR3: CASSSRPGNEKLFF; V: TRBV5-1; J: TRBJ1-4; length: 14; size: -; D: -
DNA: TGTGCCAGCAGCTTCGCAGATACGCAGTATTTT; CDR3: CASSFADTQYF; V: TRBV6-5; J: TRBJ2-3; length: 11; size: -; D: -
DNA: TGTGCCTGGACCGGGACTAATCTTTATGAGCAGTTCTTC; CDR3: CAWTGTNLYEQFF; V: TRBV30; J: TRBJ2-1; length: 13; size: -; D: TRBD2
DNA: TGTGCCAGCAGCGACACAGGGGGGAACTATGGCTACACCTTC; CDR3: CASSDTGGNYGYTF; V: TRBV13; J: TRBJ1-2; length: 14; size: -; D: TRBD1
DNA: TGTGCCACCCGAACTCTGACAACTCATAGCAATCAGCCCCAGCATTTT; CDR3: CATRTLTTHSNQPQHF; V: TRBV6-7; J: TRBJ1-5; length: 16; size: -; D: -
DNA: TGTGCCAGCAGTACCGGGGGAGCCACAGATACGCAGTATTTT; CDR3: CASSTGGATDTQYF; V: TRBV13; J: TRBJ2-3; length: 14; size: once; D: -
DNA: TGCGCCAGCAGCTTGGACGGACTAGCGGGGGCCCCTGGGGCCAACGTCCTGACTTTC; CDR3: CASSLDGLAGAPGANVLTF; V: TRBV5-1; J: TRBJ2-6; length: 19; size: -; D: TRBD2
DNA: TGTGCCAGCAGCGCCGACAGGGCCCAATTCGAGCAGTACTTC; CDR3: CASSADRAQFEQYF; V: TRBV11-2; J: TRBJ2-7; length: 14; size: -; D: TRBD1
DNA: TGTGCCAGCAGACCTACAGGGGGAGTGTACGAGCAGTACTTC; CDR3: CASRPTGGVYEQYF; V: TRBV6-5; J: TRBJ2-7; length: 14; size: once; D: TRBD1
DNA: TGTGCCAGCAGCCGACAGGGGGCATTCACCGGGGAGCTGTTTTTT; CDR3: CASSRQGAFTGELFF; V: TRBV3-1/TRBV3-2; J: TRBJ2-2; length: 15; size: -; D: TRBD1
DNA: TGTGCCAGCTCACCACTGAGGAGGCTGAGGGAGGGAATGGATCAGCCCCAGCATTTT; CDR3: CASSPLRRLREGMDQPQHF; V: TRBV18; J: TRBJ1-5; length: 19; size: -; D: -
DNA: TGCGCCAGCAGCTTGGGGACTAGAGGCTCAGATACGCAGTATTTT; CDR3: CASSLGTRGSDTQYF; V: TRBV5-1; J: TRBJ2-3; length: 15; size: -; D: TRBD2
DNA: TGTGCCACCAGCAGAGATGGGCGGGCTGGAAACACCATATATTTT; CDR3: CATSRDGRAGNTIYF; V: TRBV15; J: TRBJ1-3; length: 15; size: -; D: -